The present entry profiles one T cell receptor beta chain with its context. This record comes from a study of shared clonotypes between healthy human individuals. Profiling relied on immunoSEQ multiplex PCR, and the TCRdb table lists in-frame clones only, not all of them. The sample lists over a million clones; around 75% were seen once. The sequence came from a man aged 18 to 30 in good health. Sequenced material: memory CD4+ T cells sorted from blood. The subset was: CD45RA-negative fraction.

CDR3 amino acids: CASSLESHNEQFF. In DNA, the CDR3 is TGCGCCAGCAGCTTGGAGTCACACAATGAGCAGTTCTTC. The rearrangement links TRBV5-1 to TRBJ2-1; unclear D gene. V was cut by 0 bases and J by 5 bases, with 6 bases left in between. The CDR3 is made up of 13 amino acids. Germline V CDR1 and CDR2: SGHRS, YFSETQ.